This TCR beta chain was captured by sequencing in a study of blood T cells in healthy people across ages. The CDR3 has 16 amino acids. CDR1 and CDR2 (germline): MNHEY, SMNVEV (reference sequence). J was trimmed by 6 bases and V by 5 bases; bases with no gene match: 8. With a J-beta primer mix and a sample-barcoded 5' primer, a second PCR ran roughly 6 to 11 cycles. TCRdb analysed the 5' RACE reads with MiXCR anew, one entry per CDR3 protein. The sample carries hundreds of thousands of distinct CDR3 sequences, roughly 50% recorded once. Source material: blood. The TCR was taken from a man in his 60s in good health. This chain links TRBV27 with TRBJ2-5; 14 positions agree with TRBD2. The CDR3 sequence: CASSPGTSGSLQTQYF. The CDR3 DNA follows: TGTGCCAGCAGTCCAGGGACTAGCGGGAGTCTACAGACCCAGTACTTC.